This entry describes one T cell receptor (beta chain). This specimen comes from a study of T and B cells in COVID-19 patients. Background on the study: Peripheral blood came from COVID-19 patients with active infection or after recovery.

The V gene end was trimmed by 1 base and the J gene end by 8 bases; junction bases not matched to a gene: 9. The CDR3 is 16 amino acids. In germline, CDR1 is LNHDA, CDR2 SQIVND (reference sequence). Multiplex PCR with BIOMED2 TRB-A/B primer pools amplified TRB rearrangements. TCRdb analysed the multiplex PCR reads with MiXCR anew, one entry per CDR3 protein. This sample carries more than 15,000 distinct CDR3 sequences, 27% of them seen once, and the ten largest clones take 2.5% to 4%. TRB was amplified from around 250-500 ng of blood genomic DNA. The sequence was collected from a human donor who had recovered from COVID-19. Sequencing input: blood. V usage is TRBV19 and J usage is TRBJ2-1; 9 bases line up with TRBD1. CDR3 nucleotide sequence: TGTGCCAGTAGTATAGGTTCGGGACAGGGAAGCCATGAGCAGTTCTTC. Residues: CASSIGSGQGSHEQFF.